This T cell receptor beta chain originates from a study of blood T cell repertoires in COVID-19. CDR3 size: 13 residues. The V segment lost 9 bases and the J segment 7 bases; nucleotides outside the gene matches: 10. The germline gives CDR1 KGHDR, CDR2 SFDVKD. Per the original data handling: How many nucleated cells were present was estimated from reference gene primer amplification. The method was immunoSEQ multiplex PCR; TCRdb's version includes in-frame clones alone and lacks a portion of them. V and J calls and clone size follow that table, whereas D and trimming were derived from the DNA. The data contain over 250,000 clones, 86% of them singletons.

The sequencing sample was made of peripheral blood. This clonotype was obtained from a woman in her seventies with COVID-19, enrolled during active disease. This chain joins TRBV24-1 and TRBJ2-7; 8 bases map to TRBD2. Here the CDR3 DNA reads TGTGCCACCTCGGGGGGGCTTAATAGGGAGCAGTACTTC. Encoded protein: CATSGGLNREQYF.